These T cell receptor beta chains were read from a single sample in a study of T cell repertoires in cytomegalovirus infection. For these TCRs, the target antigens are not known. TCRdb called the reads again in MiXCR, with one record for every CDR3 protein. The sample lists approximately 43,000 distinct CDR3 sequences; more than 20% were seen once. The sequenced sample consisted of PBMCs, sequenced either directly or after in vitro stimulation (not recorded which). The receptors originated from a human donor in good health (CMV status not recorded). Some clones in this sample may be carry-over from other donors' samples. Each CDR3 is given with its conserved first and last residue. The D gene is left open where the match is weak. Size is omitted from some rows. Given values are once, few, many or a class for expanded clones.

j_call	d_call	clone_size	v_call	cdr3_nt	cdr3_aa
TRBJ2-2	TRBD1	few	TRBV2	TGTGCCAGCAGTACACCCCCCAGGGGGCATTTTGCCGGGGAGCTGTTTTTT	CASSTPPRGHFAGELFF
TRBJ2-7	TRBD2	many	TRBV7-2	TGTGCCAGCAGCTTCCGCCCGGGACTAGCGGGGGGGTACTACGAGCAGTACTTC	CASSFRPGLAGGYYEQYF
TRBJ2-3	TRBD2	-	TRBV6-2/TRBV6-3	TGTGCCAGCAGTTACTATAGCGGGACTAGCACAGATACGCAGTATTTT	CASSYYSGTSTDTQYF
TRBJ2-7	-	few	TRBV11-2	TGTGCCAGCAGCTTAGAGAGACCATACGAGCAGTACTTC	CASSLERPYEQYF
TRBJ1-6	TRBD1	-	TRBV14	TGTGTCAGCAGCCTAACAGGGGATTCACCCCTCCACTTT	CVSSLTGDSPLHF
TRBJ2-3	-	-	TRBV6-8	TGTGCCAGCAGGCGGGGAGCCTCAGATACGCAGTATTTT	CASRRGASDTQYF
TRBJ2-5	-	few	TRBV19	TGTGCCAGTAGTATCCGTACCGGGCCTATAGGGACCCAGTACTTC	CASSIRTGPIGTQYF
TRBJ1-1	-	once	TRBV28	TGTGCCAGCAGTCTTAAGGGAACTGAAGCTTTCTTT	CASSLKGTEAFF
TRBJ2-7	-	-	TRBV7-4	TGTGCCAGCAGCCCGGTTCAGCCAGGCTACGAGCAGTACTTC	CASSPVQPGYEQYF
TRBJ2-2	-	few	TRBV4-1	TGCGCCAGCAGCCAACCTACAGGGACCGGGGAGCTGTTTTTT	CASSQPTGTGELFF
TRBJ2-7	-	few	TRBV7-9	TGTGCCAGCAGCTTAGGGGTCCACACGTACGAGCAGTACTTC	CASSLGVHTYEQYF
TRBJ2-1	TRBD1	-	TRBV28	TGTGCCAGCAGCACAGGGGATAAGAATGAGCAGTTCTTC	CASSTGDKNEQFF
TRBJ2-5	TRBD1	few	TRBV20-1	TGCAGTGCTAGCACAGGGGGTTGGTACCAAGAGACCCAGTACTTC	CSASTGGWYQETQYF
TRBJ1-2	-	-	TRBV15	TGTGCCACCAGCAGAGGAGTGACACCCGGGGGCTACACCTTC	CATSRGVTPGGYTF
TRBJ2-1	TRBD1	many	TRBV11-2	TGTGCCAGCAGTGGTTGGCAGGGGGCGGGTGAGCAGTTCTTC	CASSGWQGAGEQFF
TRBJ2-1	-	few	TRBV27	TGTGCCAGCAGTGCCACAGTAGCCGACTCTAATGAGCAGTTCTTC	CASSATVADSNEQFF
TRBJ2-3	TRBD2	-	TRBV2	TGTGCCAGCAGTGAAGCGCAGCGGGAGCGCACAGATACGCAGTATTTT	CASSEAQRERTDTQYF
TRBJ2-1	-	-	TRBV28	TGTGCCAGCAGGCTCCCATACAGGGAGGGTGTGCAGTTCTTC	CASRLPYREGVQFF
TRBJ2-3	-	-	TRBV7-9	TGTGCCAGCAGAGGGGGAGGCCACATCGCGCAGTATTTT	CASRGGGHIAQYF
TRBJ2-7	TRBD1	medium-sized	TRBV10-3	TGTGCCATCTCCGACAGGGGGACCTACGAGCAGTACTTC	CAISDRGTYEQYF